Following are 8 T cell receptor beta chains from one sample sequenced in a study of blood T cell repertoires in COVID-19. Clones were read by immunoSEQ multiplex PCR, and TCRdb kept only the in-frame ones, dropping some. This sample has more than 15,000 clones; about nine tenths occur once, and the top ten carry around 16%. The sequenced sample was peripheral blood. All receptors come from a human donor with active COVID-19. The donor label of this sample is uncertain.

The J gene is TRBJ2-7, the V gene TRBV29-1; the match to TRBD1 covers 8 bases. Germline V gene sequence: CDR1 SQVTM, CDR2 ANQGSEA. V lost 7 bases to trimming and J lost 9 bases; unmatched junction nucleotides: 14. This CDR3 contains 13 residues. The CDR3 bases are TGCAGCGACGAAGGGACAGGCGGTCAAAGGCAGTACTTC. Protein sequence: CSDEGTGGQRQYF.

V is TRBV5-6 and J is TRBJ1-5, with a possible D match to TRBD1 (5 bases). This CDR3 is built from 16 residues. Trimming took 4 bases from V and 6 from J, leaving 20 bases between them. The germline V gene encodes CDR1 SGHDT and CDR2 YYEEEE. In nucleotides, the CDR3 is TGTGCCAGCAGCCTGGGGGAAGCGAGACTAAGTCAGCCCCAGCATTTT. It translates to CASSLGEARLSQPQHF.

This clone was seen only once. This rearrangement joins TRBV4-3 to TRBJ1-1, with unresolved D. V lost 1 base to trimming and J lost 3 bases, with 6 bases between them. Per germline, CDR1 LGHNA and CDR2 YSLEER. This CDR3 is built from 13 residues. DNA of the CDR3: TGCGCCAGCAGCCAAGCGGTCTACACTGAAGCTTTCTTT. It is translated as CASSQAVYTEAFF.

This chain uses TRBV7-9 with TRBJ1-4; D is uncertain. Trimming took off 3 bases at V and 8 bases at J, with 10 bases between the two ends. The germline CDR1 and CDR2 sequences are SEHNR and FQNEAQ (reference sequence). The CDR3 is made up of 13 amino acids. CDR3 nucleotides: TGTGCCAGCAGCTTCTACAGAAACGAAAAACTGTTTTTT. Translated, it gives CASSFYRNEKLFF.

The rearrangement links TRBV6-2 or TRBV6-3 to TRBJ1-5; no definite D call. V lost 2 bases and J 2 bases, leaving 7 bases between the germline ends. Germline CDR1 MNHEY, CDR2 SVGEGT. The CDR3 extends over 14 amino acids. CDR3 bases: TGTGCCAGCAGTTACGGTCGGGGCAATCAGCCCCAGCATTTT. Protein sequence: CASSYGRGNQPQHF.

This chain uses TRBV6-5 with TRBJ1-4, with 8 bases that match TRBD1. With V trimmed by 2 bases and J by 13 bases, 3 bases remained unmatched. The CDR3 length is 12 residues. From germline, CDR1 is MNHEY and CDR2 SVGAGI. The CDR3 sequence: CASSYTGQGLFF. CDR3 nucleotide sequence: TGTGCCAGCAGTTACACCGGACAGGGACTGTTTTTT.

This chain connects TRBV18 to TRBJ2-7; no reliable D call. Germline V gene lookup returns CDR1 KGHSH and CDR2 LQKENI. The CDR3 length is 14 residues. Trimming pared 5 bases from V and 2 bases from J, leaving 13 bases between. CDR3 sequence: CASSIPPGTYEQYF. CDR3 DNA: TGTGCCAGCTCAATACCCCCAGGAACCTACGAGCAGTACTTC.

The chain couples TRBV7-3 to TRBJ2-1, with D tentatively TRBD2 (7 bases). In germline, CDR1 is SGHTA, CDR2 FQGTGA. This CDR3 region has 12 residues. Trimming pared 0 bases from V and 13 bases from J, leaving 10 bases between. CDR3 nucleotide sequence: TGTGCCAGCAGCTTAACGGGGGGGCCCCAGTTCTTC. This gives the protein CASSLTGGPQFF.